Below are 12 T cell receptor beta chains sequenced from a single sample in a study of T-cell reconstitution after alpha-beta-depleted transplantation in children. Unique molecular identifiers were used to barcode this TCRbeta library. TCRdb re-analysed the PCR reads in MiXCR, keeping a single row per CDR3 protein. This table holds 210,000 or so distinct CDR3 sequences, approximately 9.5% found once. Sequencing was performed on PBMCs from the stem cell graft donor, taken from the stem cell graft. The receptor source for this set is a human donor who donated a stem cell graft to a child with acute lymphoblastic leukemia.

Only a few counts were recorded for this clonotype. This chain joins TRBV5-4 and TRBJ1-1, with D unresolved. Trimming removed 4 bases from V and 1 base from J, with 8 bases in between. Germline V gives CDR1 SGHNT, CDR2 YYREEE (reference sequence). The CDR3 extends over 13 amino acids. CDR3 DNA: TGTGCCAGCAGCCCAGTCCCGAACACTGAAGCTTTCTTT. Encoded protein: CASSPVPNTEAFF.

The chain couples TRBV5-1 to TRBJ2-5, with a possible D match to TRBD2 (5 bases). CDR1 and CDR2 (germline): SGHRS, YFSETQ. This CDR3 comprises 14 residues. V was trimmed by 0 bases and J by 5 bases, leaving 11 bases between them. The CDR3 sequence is CASSLDLASETQYF. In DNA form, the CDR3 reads TGCGCCAGCAGCTTGGACCTAGCCTCGGAGACCCAGTACTTC.

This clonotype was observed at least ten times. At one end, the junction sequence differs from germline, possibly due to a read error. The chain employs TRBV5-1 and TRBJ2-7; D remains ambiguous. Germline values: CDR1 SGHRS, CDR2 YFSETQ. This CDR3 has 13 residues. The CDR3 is CASSLDGSYEQYF. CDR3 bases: TGTGCCAGCAGCTTGGACGGTTCCTACGAGCAGTACTTC.

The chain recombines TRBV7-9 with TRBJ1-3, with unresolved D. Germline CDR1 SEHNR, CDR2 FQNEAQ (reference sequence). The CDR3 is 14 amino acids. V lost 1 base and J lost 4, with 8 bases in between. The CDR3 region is CASSLESRGNTIYF. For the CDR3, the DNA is TGTGCCAGCAGCTTAGAGTCCCGGGGAAACACCATATATTTT.

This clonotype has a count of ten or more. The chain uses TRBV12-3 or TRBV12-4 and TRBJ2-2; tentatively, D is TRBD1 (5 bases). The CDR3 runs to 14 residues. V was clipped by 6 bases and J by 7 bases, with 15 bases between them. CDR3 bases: TGTGCCAGCAGGGCAGGGTTGGTGAGCGGGGAGCTGTTTTTT. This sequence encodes CASRAGLVSGELFF.

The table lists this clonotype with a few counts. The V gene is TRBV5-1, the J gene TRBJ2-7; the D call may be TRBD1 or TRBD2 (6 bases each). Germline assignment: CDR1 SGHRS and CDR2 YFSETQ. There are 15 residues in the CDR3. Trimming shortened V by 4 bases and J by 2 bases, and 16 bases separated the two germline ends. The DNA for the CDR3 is TGCGCCAGCAGCCCGGAGGGGGGACCGCCCTACGAGCAGTACTTC. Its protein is CASSPEGGPPYEQYF.

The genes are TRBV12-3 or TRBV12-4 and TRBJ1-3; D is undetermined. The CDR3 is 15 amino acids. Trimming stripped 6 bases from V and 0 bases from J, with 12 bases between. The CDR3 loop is CASSPGHSSGNTIYF. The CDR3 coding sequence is TGTGCCAGCAGCCCGGGCCACAGCTCTGGAAACACCATATATTTT.

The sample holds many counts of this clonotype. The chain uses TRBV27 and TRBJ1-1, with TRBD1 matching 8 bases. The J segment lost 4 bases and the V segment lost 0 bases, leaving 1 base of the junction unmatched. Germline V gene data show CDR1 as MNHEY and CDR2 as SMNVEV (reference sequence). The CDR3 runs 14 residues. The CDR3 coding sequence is TGTGCCAGCAGTTTATCCACAGGGGGCACTGAAGCTTTCTTT. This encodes CASSLSTGGTEAFF.

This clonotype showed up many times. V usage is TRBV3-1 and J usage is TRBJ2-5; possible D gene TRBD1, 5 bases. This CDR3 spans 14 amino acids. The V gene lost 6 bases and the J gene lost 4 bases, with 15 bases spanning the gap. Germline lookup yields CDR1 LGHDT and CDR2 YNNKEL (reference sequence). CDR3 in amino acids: CASSSKGLGETQYF. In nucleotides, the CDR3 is TGTGCCAGCAGTTCCAAGGGGTTAGGAGAGACCCAGTACTTC.

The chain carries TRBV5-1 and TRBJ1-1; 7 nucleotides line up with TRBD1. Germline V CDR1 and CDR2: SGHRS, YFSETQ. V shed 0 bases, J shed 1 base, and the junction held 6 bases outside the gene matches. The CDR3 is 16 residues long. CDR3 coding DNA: TGCGCCAGCAGCTTGGCGCACAGGGGACGGAACACTGAAGCTTTCTTT. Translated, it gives CASSLAHRGRNTEAFF.

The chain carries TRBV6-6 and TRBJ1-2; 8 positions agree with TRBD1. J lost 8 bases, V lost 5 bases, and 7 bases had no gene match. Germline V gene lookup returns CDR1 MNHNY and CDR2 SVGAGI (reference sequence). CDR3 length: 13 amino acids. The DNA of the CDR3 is TGTGCCAGCAGTCCGAGGACAGGGTTGGGCTACACCTTC. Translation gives CASSPRTGLGYTF.

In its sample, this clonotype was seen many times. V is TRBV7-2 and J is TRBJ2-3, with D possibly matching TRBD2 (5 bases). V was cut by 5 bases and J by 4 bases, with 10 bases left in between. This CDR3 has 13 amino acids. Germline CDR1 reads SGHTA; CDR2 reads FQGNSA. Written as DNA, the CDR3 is TGTGCCAGCAGCGCGACGAGGGCAGATACGCAGTATTTT. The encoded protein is CASSATRADTQYF.